This T cell receptor (beta chain) stems from a study of response to subunit inactivated influenza vaccine. Regarding the study as a whole: That few new T cells are recruited by each seasonal influenza vaccination was the authors' suggestion.

TCRdb re-called the RT-PCR reads with MiXCR, one entry per CDR3 protein. The sample comprises 450,000 to 600,000 distinct CDR3 sequences, 7.2% of which are singletons, and over 10% rests with the top ten. A remark on this clonotype: The antigen is undetermined.

The germline V gene has CDR1 ENHRY and CDR2 SYGVKD. Trimming took off 4 bases at V and 6 bases at J, with 10 bases between the two ends. CDR3 size: 13 residues. The receptor comes from a man in his fifties or sixties who received an inactivated influenza vaccine. The chain combines TRBV10-3 with TRBJ2-1; TRBD2 is a possible D gene (5 bases). Sample: PBMCs from blood, taken 23 to 25 months after vaccination. The CDR3 is CAISAGFSNEQFF. The CDR3 region has the DNA TGTGCCATCAGTGCGGGATTCAGCAATGAGCAGTTCTTC.